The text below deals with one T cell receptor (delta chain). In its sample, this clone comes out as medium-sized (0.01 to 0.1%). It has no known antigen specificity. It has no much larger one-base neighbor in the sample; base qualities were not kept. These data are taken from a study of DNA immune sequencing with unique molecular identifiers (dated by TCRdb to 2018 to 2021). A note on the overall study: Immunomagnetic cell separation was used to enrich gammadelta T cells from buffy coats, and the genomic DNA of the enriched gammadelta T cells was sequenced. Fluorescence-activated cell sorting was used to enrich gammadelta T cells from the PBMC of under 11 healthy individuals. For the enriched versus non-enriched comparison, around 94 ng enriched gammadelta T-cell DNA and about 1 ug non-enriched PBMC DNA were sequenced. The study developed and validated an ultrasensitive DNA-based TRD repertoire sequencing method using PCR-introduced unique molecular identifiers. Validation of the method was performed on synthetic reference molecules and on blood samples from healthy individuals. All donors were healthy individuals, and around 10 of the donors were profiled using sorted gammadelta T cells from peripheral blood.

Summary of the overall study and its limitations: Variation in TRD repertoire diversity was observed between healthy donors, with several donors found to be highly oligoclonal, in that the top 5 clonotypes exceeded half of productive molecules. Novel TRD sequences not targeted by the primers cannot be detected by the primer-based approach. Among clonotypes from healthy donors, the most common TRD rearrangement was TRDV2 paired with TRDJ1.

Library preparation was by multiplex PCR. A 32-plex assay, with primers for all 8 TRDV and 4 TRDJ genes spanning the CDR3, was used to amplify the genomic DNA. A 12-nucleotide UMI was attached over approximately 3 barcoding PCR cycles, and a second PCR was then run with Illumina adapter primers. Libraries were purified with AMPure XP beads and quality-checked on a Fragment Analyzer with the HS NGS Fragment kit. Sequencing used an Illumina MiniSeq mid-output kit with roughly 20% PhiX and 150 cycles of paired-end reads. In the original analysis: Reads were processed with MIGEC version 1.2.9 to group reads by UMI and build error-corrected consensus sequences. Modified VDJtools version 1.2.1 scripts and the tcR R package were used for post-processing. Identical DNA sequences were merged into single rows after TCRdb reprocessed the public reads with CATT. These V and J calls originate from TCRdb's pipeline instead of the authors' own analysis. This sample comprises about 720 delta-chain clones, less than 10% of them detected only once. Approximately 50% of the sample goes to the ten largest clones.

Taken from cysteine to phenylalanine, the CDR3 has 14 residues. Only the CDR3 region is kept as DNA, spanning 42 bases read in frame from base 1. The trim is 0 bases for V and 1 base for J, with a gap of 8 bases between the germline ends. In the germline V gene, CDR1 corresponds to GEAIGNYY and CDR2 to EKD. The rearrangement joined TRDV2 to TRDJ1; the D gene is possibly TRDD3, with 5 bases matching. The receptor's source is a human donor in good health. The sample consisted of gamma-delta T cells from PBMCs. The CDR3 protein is CACDTILATDKLIF. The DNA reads TGTGCCTGTGACACCATACTGGCCACCGATAAACTCATCTTT.